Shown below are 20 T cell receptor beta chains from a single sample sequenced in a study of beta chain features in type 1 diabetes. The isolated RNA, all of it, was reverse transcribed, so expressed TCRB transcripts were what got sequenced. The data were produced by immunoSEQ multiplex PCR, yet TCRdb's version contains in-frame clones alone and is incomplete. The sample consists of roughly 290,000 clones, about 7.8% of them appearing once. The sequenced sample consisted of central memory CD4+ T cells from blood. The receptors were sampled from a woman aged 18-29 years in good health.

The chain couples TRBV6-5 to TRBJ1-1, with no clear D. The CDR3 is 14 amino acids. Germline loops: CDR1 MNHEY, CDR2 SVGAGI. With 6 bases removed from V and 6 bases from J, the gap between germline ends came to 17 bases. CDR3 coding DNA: TGTGCCAGCAGCGAAACTCATGGAAAGTCTGAAGCTTTCTTT. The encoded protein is CASSETHGKSEAFF.

CDR3 amino acids: CASSLAEQYEQYV. Written as DNA, the CDR3 is TGTGCCAGCAGCTTAGCGGAGCAATACGAGCAGTACGTC. The chain recombines TRBV7-9 with TRBJ2-7; no definite D call. Germline V gene lookup returns CDR1 SEHNR and CDR2 FQNEAQ (reference sequence). V shed 0 bases and J shed 4 bases, with 7 bases lying between them. The CDR3 contains 13 residues.

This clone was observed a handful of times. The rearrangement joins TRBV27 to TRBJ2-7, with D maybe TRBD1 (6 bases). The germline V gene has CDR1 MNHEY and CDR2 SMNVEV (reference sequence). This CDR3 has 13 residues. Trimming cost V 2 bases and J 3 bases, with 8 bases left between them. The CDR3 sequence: CASSLARGYEQYF. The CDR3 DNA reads TGTGCCAGCAGTTTAGCCAGGGGCTACGAGCAGTACTTC.

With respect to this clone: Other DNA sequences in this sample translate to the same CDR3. Written as DNA, the CDR3 is TGTGCCAGCAGTCCCGGGACTAGCGGACAAGAGACCCAGTACTTC. Its protein is CASSPGTSGQETQYF. The chain has TRBV6-5 and TRBJ2-5; TRBD2 aligns across 11 bases. Germline-derived CDR1 and CDR2 are MNHEY and SVGAGI. V lost 5 bases and J lost 2; bases outside the gene matches: 4. The CDR3 covers 15 residues.

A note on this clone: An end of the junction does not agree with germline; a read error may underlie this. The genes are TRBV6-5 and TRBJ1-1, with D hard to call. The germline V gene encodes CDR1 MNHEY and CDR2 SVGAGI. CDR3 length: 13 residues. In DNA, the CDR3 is TGTGCCAGCAGTTACGGGTCGAACTCTGAAGCTTTCTTT. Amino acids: CASSYGSNSEAFF.

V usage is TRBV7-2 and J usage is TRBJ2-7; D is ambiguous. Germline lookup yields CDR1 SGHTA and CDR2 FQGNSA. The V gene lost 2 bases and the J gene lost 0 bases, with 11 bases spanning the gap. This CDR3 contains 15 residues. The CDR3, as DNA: TGTGCCAGCAGCTTATACCGGATGGGCTCCTACGAGCAGTACTTC. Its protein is CASSLYRMGSYEQYF.

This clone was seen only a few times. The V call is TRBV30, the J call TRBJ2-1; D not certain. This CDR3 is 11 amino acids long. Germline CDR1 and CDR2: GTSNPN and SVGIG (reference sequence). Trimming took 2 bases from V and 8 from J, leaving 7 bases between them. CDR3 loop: CAWSKMDEQFF. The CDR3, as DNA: TGTGCCTGGAGTAAAATGGATGAGCAGTTCTTC.

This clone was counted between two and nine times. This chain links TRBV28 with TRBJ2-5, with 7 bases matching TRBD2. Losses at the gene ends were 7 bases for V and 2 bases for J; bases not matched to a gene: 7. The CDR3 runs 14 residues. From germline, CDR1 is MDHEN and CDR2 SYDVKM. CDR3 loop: CASIPGTNQETQYF. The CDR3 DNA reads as TGTGCCAGCATTCCTGGGACTAATCAAGAGACCCAGTACTTC.

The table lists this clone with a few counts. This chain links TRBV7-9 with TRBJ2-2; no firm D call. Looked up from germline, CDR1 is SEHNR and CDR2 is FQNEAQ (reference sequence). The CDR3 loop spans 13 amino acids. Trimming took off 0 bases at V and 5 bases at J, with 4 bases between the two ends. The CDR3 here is CASSLARTGELFF. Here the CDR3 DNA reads TGTGCCAGCAGCTTAGCCCGGACCGGGGAGCTGTTTTTT.

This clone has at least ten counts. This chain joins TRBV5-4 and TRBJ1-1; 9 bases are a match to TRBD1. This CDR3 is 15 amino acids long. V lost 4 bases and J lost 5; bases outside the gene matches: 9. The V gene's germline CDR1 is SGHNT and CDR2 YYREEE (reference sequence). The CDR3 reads CASSRNRDRETEAFF. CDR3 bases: TGTGCCAGCAGCCGAAACCGGGACAGGGAAACTGAAGCTTTCTTT. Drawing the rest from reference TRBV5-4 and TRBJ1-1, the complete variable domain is ETGVTQSPTHLIKTRGQQVTLRCSSQSGHNTVSWYQQALGQGPQFIFQYYREEENGRGNFPPRFSGLQFPNYSSELNVNALELDDSALYLCASSRNRDRETEAFFGQGTRLTVV.

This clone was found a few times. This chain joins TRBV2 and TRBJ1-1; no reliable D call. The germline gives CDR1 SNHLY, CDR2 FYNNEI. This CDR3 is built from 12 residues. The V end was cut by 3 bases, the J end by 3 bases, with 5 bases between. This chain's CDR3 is CASSDSYTEAFF. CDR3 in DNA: TGTGCCAGCAGTGACAGTTACACTGAAGCTTTCTTT.

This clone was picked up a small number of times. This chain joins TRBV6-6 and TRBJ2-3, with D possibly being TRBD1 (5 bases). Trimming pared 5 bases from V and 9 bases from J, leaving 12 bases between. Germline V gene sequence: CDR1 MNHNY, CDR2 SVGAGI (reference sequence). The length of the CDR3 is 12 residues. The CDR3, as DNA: TGTGCCAGCAGTCACGAGTCAGGGACGCAGTATTTT. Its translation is CASSHESGTQYF.

The CDR3 DNA reads TGTGCCAGCAGCCACGTCGCGAGGAAGCAAGAGACCCAGTACTTC. Translation: CASSHVARKQETQYF. The chain has TRBV11-2 and TRBJ2-5; no clear D. This CDR3 spans 15 amino acids. Trimming took 5 bases from V and 2 from J, leaving 15 bases between them. Germline values: CDR1 SGHAT, CDR2 FQNNGV. The whole variable domain, remainder taken from reference TRBV11-2 and TRBJ2-5, is EAGVAQSPRYKIIEKRQSVAFWCNPISGHATLYWYQQILGQGPKLLIQFQNNGVVDDSQLPKDRFSAERLKGVDSTLKIQPAKLEDSAVYLCASSHVARKQETQYFGPGTRLLVL.

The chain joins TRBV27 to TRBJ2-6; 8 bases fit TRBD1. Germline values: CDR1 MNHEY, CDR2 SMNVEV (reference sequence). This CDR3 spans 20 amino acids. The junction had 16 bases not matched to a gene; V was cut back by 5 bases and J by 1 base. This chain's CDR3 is CASSLFQRARGRSGANVLTF. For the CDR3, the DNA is TGTGCCAGCAGTCTCTTCCAACGGGCCAGGGGGCGTTCTGGGGCCAACGTCCTGACTTTC.

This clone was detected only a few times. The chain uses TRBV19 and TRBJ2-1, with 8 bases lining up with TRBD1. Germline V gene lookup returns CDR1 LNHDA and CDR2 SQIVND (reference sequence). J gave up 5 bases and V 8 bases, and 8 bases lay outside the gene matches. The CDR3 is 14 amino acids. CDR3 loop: CASRRGRGDNEQFF. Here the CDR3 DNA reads TGTGCCAGTCGCAGGGGGCGTGGGGACAATGAGCAGTTCTTC.

The CDR3 reads CAISVQQGEDGYTF. The CDR3 DNA sequence: TGTGCCATCAGTGTACAACAGGGAGAGGATGGCTACACCTTC. The rearrangement links TRBV10-3 to TRBJ1-2, with D perhaps matching TRBD1 (6 bases). CDR1 and CDR2 (germline): ENHRY, SYGVKD. The CDR3 is 14 residues long. V gave up 4 bases and J gave up 6 bases, with 15 bases separating them.

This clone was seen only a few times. The CDR3, as DNA: TGTGCCAGCACTAAGGGAGGGAATCAGCCCCAGCATTTT. Translation: CASTKGGNQPQHF. The J gene is TRBJ1-5, the V gene TRBV6-5, with D unclear. The CDR3 has 13 amino acids. Germline CDR1 reads MNHEY; CDR2 reads SVGAGI. Trimming stripped 7 bases from V and 4 bases from J, with 11 bases between.

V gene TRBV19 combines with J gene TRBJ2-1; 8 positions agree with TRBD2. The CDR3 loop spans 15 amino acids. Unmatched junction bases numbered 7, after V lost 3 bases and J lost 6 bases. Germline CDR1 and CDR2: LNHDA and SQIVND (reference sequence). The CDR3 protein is CASSMSGSGSNEQFF. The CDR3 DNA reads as TGTGCCAGTAGTATGAGCGGGAGTGGTTCCAATGAGCAGTTCTTC.

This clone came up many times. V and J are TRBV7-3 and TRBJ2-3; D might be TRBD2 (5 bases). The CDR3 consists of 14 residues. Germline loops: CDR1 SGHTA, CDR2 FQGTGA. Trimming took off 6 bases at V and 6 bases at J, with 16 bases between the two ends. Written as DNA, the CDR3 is TGTGCCAGCAGTCATAGCGTAACCGGGGATACGCAGTATTTT. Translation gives CASSHSVTGDTQYF.

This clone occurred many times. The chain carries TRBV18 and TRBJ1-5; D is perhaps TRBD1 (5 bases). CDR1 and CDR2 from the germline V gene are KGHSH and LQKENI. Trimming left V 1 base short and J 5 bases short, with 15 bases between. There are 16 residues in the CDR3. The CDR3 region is CASSPLPGPKDQPQHF. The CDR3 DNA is TGTGCCAGCTCACCACTGCCAGGGCCCAAAGATCAGCCCCAGCATTTT.